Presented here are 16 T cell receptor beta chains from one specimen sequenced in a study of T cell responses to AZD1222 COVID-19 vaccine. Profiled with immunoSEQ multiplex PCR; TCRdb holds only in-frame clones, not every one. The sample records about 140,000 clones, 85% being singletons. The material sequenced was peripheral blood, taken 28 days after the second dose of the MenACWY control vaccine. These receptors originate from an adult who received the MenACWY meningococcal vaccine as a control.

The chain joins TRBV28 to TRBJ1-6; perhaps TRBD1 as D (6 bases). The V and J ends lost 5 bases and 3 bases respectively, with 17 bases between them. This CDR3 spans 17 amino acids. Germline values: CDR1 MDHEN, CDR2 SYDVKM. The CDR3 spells CASSPLPQGIYNSPLHF. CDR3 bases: TGTGCCAGCAGTCCGCTTCCCCAGGGGATCTATAATTCACCCCTCCACTTT.

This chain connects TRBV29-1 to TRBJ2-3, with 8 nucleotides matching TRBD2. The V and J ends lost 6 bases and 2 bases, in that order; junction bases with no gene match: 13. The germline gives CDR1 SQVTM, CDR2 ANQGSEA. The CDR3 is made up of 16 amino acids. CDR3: CSVLGGSGVNTDTQYF. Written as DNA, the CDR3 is TGCAGCGTCCTGGGTGGTAGCGGGGTAAACACAGATACGCAGTATTTT.

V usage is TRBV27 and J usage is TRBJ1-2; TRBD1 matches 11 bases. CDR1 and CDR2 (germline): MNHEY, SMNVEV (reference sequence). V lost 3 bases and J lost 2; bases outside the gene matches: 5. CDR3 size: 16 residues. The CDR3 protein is CASSFYRTGGNYGYTF. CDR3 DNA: TGTGCCAGCAGTTTCTATAGGACAGGGGGCAACTATGGCTACACCTTC.

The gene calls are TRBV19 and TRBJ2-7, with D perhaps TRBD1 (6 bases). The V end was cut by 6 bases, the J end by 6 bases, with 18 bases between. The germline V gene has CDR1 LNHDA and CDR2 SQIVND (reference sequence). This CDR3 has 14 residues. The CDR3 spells CASSLLQGRREQYF. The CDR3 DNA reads TGTGCCAGTAGCCTCCTACAGGGCCGACGCGAGCAGTACTTC.

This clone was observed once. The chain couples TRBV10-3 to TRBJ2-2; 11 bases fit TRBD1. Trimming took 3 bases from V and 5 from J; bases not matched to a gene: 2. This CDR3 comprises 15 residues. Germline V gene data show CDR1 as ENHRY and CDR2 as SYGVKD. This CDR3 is CAISDGQGATGELFF. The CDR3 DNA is TGTGCCATCAGTGACGGACAGGGGGCAACCGGGGAGCTGTTTTTT.

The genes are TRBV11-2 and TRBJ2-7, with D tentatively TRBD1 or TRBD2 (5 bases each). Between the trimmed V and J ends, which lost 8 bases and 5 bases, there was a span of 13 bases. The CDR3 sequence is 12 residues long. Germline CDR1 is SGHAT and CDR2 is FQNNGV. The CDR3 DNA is TGTGCCAGCTCGGGGCAGGGACACGAGCAGTACGTC. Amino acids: CASSGQGHEQYV.

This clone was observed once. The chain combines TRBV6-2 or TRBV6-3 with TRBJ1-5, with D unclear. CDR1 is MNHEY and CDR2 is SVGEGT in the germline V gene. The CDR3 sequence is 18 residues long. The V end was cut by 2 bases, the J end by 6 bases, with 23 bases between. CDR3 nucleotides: TGTGCCAGCAGTTACGAGGCAGGCGGGCCAGAGGTAGGTCAGCCCCAGCATTTT. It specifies CASSYEAGGPEVGQPQHF.

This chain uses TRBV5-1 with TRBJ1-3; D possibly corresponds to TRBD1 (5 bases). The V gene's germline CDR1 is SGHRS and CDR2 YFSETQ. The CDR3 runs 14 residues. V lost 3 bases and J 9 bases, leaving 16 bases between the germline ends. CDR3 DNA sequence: TGCGCCAGCAGCTCCCGGGTGGGACGTGGCACCATATATTTT. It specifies CASSSRVGRGTIYF.

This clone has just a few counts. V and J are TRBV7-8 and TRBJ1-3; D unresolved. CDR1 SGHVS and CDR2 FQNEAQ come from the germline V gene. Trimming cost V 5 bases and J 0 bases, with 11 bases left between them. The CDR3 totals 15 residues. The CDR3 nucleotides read TGTGCCAGCAGCATTTCAGTAGTCTCTGGAAACACCATATATTTT. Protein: CASSISVVSGNTIYF.

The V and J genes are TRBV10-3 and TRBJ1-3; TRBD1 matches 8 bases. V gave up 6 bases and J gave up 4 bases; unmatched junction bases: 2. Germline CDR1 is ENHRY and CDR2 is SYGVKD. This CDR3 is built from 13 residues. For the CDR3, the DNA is TGTGCCATCAGCGACAGGGGAGGAAACACCATATATTTT. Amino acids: CAISDRGGNTIYF.

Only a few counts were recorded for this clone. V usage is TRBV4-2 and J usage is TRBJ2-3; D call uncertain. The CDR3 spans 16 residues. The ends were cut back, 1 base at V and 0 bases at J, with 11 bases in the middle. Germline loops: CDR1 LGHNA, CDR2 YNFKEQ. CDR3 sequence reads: CASSQGDSSSTDTQYF. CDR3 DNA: TGTGCCAGCAGCCAAGGGGATAGCTCTAGCACAGATACGCAGTATTTT.

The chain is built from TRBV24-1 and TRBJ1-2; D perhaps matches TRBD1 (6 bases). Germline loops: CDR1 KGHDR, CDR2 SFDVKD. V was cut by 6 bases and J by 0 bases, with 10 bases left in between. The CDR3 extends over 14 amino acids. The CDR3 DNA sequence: TGTGCCACCAGTTCCAGGGGACCTAACTATGGCTACACCTTC. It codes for CATSSRGPNYGYTF.

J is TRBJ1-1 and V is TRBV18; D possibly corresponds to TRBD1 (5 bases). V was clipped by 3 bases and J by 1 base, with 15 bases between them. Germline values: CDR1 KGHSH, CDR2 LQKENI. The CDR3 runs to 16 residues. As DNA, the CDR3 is TGTGCCAGCTCACCCTCTCTGATTGGGGGGAACACTGAAGCTTTCTTT. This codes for CASSPSLIGGNTEAFF.

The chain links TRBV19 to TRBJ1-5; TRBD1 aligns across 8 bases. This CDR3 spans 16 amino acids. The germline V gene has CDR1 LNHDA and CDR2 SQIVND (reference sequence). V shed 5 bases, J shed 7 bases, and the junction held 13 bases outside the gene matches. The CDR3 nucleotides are TGTGCCAGTAGTCCCGTCCACAGGGGGGGCCAACAGCCCCAGCATTTT. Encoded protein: CASSPVHRGGQQPQHF.

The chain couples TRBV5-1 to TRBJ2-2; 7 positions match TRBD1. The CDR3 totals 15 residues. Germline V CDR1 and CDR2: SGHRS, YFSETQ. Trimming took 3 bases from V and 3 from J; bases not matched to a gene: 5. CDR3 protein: CASSSGQPDTGELFF. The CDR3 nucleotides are TGCGCCAGCAGCTCGGGACAGCCGGACACCGGGGAGCTGTTTTTT. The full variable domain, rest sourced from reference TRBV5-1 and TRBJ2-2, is KAGVTQTPRYLIKTRGQQVTLSCSPISGHRSVSWYQQTPGQGLQFLFEYFSETQRNKGNFPGRFSGRQFSNSRSEMNVSTLELGDSALYLCASSSGQPDTGELFFGEGSRLTVL.

The CDR3 sequence is CASSATLPGGTDTQYF. The CDR3 DNA is TGTGCCAGCAGCGCCACCCTTCCCGGGGGCACAGATACGCAGTATTTT. This chain links TRBV9 with TRBJ2-3, with D possibly being TRBD2 (5 bases). Trimming took 3 bases from V and 1 from J, leaving 15 bases between them. Germline CDR1 SGDLS, CDR2 YYNGEE. The CDR3 loop spans 16 amino acids.